These 8 T cell receptor beta chains came from one sample sequenced in a study of CD8+CD57+ T cells in acquired aplastic anemia. CDR3 and TCR beta VDJ profiling relied on genomic DNA as the template. TCRdb ran MiXCR on the reads and lists one entry per CDR3 protein. The sample consists of around 150,000 distinct CDR3 sequences, about 48% of them appearing once. The sequenced sample was sorted CD4+, CD8+, or CD8+CD57+ T cells (not recorded which) from PBMCs. The receptor source for this set is a human donor in good health.

This clonotype was observed at least ten times. The chain is built from TRBV15 and TRBJ1-5, with D perhaps matching TRBD1 (6 bases). The ends were cut back, 5 bases at V and 10 bases at J, with 15 bases in the middle. There are 13 residues in the CDR3. The germline V gene encodes CDR1 LNHNV and CDR2 YYDKDF (reference sequence). CDR3 region: CATSGGSIRPQHF. The CDR3 DNA follows: TGTGCCACCAGCGGGGGCTCAATCCGCCCCCAGCATTTT.

This clonotype was observed many times. The chain couples TRBV4-2 to TRBJ2-7; D not resolved. CDR1 and CDR2 from the germline V gene are LGHNA and YNFKEQ. The ends were cut back, 1 base at V and 7 bases at J, with 11 bases in the middle. There are 13 residues in the CDR3. The CDR3 nucleotides are TGTGCCAGCAGCCAAGCTGCGTCGGAGGAGCAGTACTTC. It specifies CASSQAASEEQYF.

The sample holds a few counts of this clonotype. This chain uses TRBV10-3 with TRBJ1-3; D perhaps matches TRBD1 (5 bases). CDR3 length equals 15 residues. The germline V gene encodes CDR1 ENHRY and CDR2 SYGVKD. The V end lost 3 bases, the J end lost 0 bases, and 9 bases lay between the germline ends. For the CDR3, the DNA is TGTGCCATCAGTGACGGACAACTCTCTGGAAACACCATATATTTT. Protein product: CAISDGQLSGNTIYF.

The rearrangement links TRBV6-1 to TRBJ1-1; no definite D call. Germline loops: CDR1 MNHNS, CDR2 SASEGT. CDR3 length: 14 residues. V lost 8 bases and J lost 1, with 14 bases in between. The chain's CDR3 is CASQGFLGNTEAFF. The CDR3 bases are TGTGCCAGCCAAGGGTTCCTCGGGAACACTGAAGCTTTCTTT.

In its sample, this clonotype was seen a few times. The chain combines TRBV12-5 with TRBJ2-7, with 7 bases that match TRBD2. Germline V gene data show CDR1 as LGHNT and CDR2 as FRNRAP. Trimming removed 2 bases from V and 4 bases from J; junction bases left unmatched: 20. This CDR3 has 19 amino acids. The CDR3 reads CASGLKVRGLRPFLYEQYF. Here the CDR3 DNA reads TGTGCTAGTGGTTTGAAGGTCCGGGGACTACGCCCGTTTTTGTACGAGCAGTACTTC.

This clonotype has ten or more counts. CDR3 sequence (DNA): TGCAGTGCTAGGGGCAGTCAAGAGACCCAGTACTTC. Amino acid sequence: CSARGSQETQYF. The chain carries TRBV20-1 and TRBJ2-5; D remains unclear. Germline V lookup: CDR1 DFQATT, CDR2 SNEGSKA (reference sequence). This CDR3 region has 12 residues. V lost 3 bases and J lost 2, with 7 bases in between.

The V call is TRBV6-1, the J call TRBJ1-1; no clear D gene. The V gene lost 0 bases and the J gene lost 5 bases, with 4 bases spanning the gap. The CDR3 has 12 residues. Germline V gives CDR1 MNHNS, CDR2 SASEGT. The CDR3 DNA reads TGTGCCAGCAGTGAAGCGTGGACTGAAGCTTTCTTT. Amino acid sequence: CASSEAWTEAFF.

This clonotype was seen many times. V gene TRBV20-1 combines with J gene TRBJ2-3; possible D gene TRBD2, 7 bases. The CDR3 sequence is 14 residues long. V was pared by 6 bases and J by 2 bases, with 15 bases between. Germline values: CDR1 DFQATT, CDR2 SNEGSKA (reference sequence). CDR3 region: CSAVWRGLTDTQYF. CDR3 in DNA: TGCAGTGCCGTTTGGCGGGGGCTCACAGATACGCAGTATTTT.